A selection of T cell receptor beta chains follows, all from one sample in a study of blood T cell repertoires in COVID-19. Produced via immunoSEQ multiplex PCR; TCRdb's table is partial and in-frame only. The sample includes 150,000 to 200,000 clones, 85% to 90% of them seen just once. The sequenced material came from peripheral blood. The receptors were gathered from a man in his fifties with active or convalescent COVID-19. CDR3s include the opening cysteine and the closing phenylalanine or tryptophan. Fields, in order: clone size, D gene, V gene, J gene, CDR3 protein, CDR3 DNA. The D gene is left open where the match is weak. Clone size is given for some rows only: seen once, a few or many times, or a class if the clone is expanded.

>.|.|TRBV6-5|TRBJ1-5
CASKKGQGGNQPQHF
TGTGCCAGCAAAAAAGGGCAGGGTGGCAATCAGCCCCAGCATTTT
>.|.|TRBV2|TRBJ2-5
CASTTEAQTQYF
TGTGCCAGCACGACAGAGGCGCAGACCCAGTACTTC
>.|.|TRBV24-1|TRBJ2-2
CATSNGQHTGELFF
TGTGCCACCAGCAACGGACAGCACACCGGGGAGCTGTTTTTT
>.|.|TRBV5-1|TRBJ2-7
CASSPDTRSYEQYF
TGCGCCAGCAGCCCCGACACCCGCTCCTACGAGCAGTACTTC
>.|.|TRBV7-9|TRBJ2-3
CASSSRTEIHRDTQYF
TGTGCCAGCAGCTCCCGTACAGAGATCCATAGAGATACGCAGTATTTT
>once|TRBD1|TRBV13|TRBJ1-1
CASSLGQGNTEAFF
TGTGCCAGCAGCTTGGGACAGGGGAACACTGAAGCTTTCTTT
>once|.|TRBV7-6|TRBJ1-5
CASSLYRDGNQPQHF
TGTGCCAGCAGCCTGTACAGGGATGGCAATCAGCCCCAGCATTTT
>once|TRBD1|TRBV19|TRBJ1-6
CASQSGTVLSPLHF
TGTGCCAGCCAGTCCGGGACAGTCCTTTCACCCCTCCACTTT
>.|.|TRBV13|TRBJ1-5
CASSQGGGNQPQHF
TGTGCCAGCAGCCAGGGAGGGGGCAATCAGCCCCAGCATTTT
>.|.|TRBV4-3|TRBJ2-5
CASSQWGSQETQYF
TGCGCCAGCAGCCAATGGGGCAGTCAAGAGACCCAGTACTTC
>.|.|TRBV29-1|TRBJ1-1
CSVLNREKGSEAFF
TGCAGCGTTCTGAACAGGGAAAAGGGCTCTGAAGCTTTCTTT
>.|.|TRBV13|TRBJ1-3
CASSSWGRSGNTIYF
TGTGCCAGCAGCTCCTGGGGGCGCTCTGGAAACACCATATATTTT
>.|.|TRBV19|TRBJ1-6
CASSIDGGGSPLHF
TGTGCCAGTAGTATAGATGGCGGGGGTTCACCCCTCCACTTT
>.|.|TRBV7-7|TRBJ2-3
CASSLGTGQTTDTQYF
TGTGCTAGCAGCTTAGGAACAGGGCAAACCACAGATACGCAGTATTTT